The source of this T cell receptor (beta chain) is a study of Tregs in tolerant kidney transplant recipients. Points from the study as a whole: Biological reproducibility was not directly addressed, but technical replication error appeared minimal. Expanding Tregs on activated donor B cells appeared to best identify donor-specific TCRbeta clones.

The V gene's germline CDR1 is SNHLY and CDR2 FYNNEI. V was cut by 6 bases and J by 4 bases, with 10 bases left in between. This CDR3 contains 12 residues. The table came from immunoSEQ multiplex PCR; TCRdb's copy has only in-frame clones and leaves some out. The repertoire holds approximately 43,000 clones, with about 90% as singletons. Unstimulated Tregs (CD4+CD25+CD127-) and CD4+CD25- non-Tregs were sorted from PBMCs. Before regulatory T cell sorting, thawed PBMCs rested overnight at 37°C in 200 to 250 IU/ml IL-2. To note about this clone: Its target is unknown.

The clonotype was recovered from a human donor in good health. The chain links TRBV2 to TRBJ2-7; D is uncertain. Sequencing was carried out using Tregs from blood. The CDR3: CASRVGFYEQYF. DNA for the CDR3: TGTGCCAGCAGGGTGGGATTTTACGAGCAGTACTTC.